These 3 T cell receptor beta chains were sequenced from one sample in a study of T cell changes during pregnancy in multiple sclerosis. Libraries were prepared by immunoSEQ multiplex PCR; TCRdb keeps only in-frame clonotypes and omits some of them. The table has around 65,000 clones, roughly 88% seen once; the top ten hold 1.5% to 2%. The source was peripheral blood, collected in the first trimester of pregnancy. The origin of the receptors is a female donor with multiple sclerosis, enrolled in a pregnancy study.

The genes are TRBV6-1 and TRBJ1-2; 7 bases line up with TRBD1. CDR1 MNHNS and CDR2 SASEGT come from the germline V gene. This CDR3 region has 18 residues. The V and J ends lost 2 bases and 2 bases, in that order; junction bases with no gene match: 14. The CDR3 DNA is TGTGCCAGCAGTGAACGGGGGACAGCCTCGGGGGCAAACTATGGCTACACCTTC. As protein: CASSERGTASGANYGYTF.

This rearrangement joins TRBV19 to TRBJ2-5; no clear D gene. CDR3 length: 13 amino acids. In germline, CDR1 is LNHDA, CDR2 SQIVND (reference sequence). V lost 6 bases and J 8 bases, leaving 16 bases between the germline ends. In DNA form, the CDR3 reads TGTGCCAGTAGACATGTGGCGGCAGATACCCAGTACTTC. Translating gives CASRHVAADTQYF.

The chain recombines TRBV6-5 with TRBJ2-3, with 8 bases fitting TRBD2. Germline CDR1 and CDR2: MNHEY and SVGAGI. The V gene end was trimmed by 6 bases and the J gene end by 6 bases; junction bases not matched to a gene: 5. The CDR3 runs to 13 residues. The CDR3 here is CASRPSGGDTQYF. The CDR3 DNA reads as TGTGCCAGCAGGCCGTCGGGAGGGGATACGCAGTATTTT.